Sequencing of this T cell receptor (beta chain) was carried out in a study of blood T cell repertoires in COVID-19. For the study at large: Samples taken during acute and convalescent COVID-19 were collected in the United States, Italy and Spain.

This table comes from immunoSEQ multiplex PCR, and its TCRdb copy is limited to in-frame clones, with some not included. This table has around 250,000 clones, around 86% appearing once. The V end lost 4 bases, the J end lost 0 bases, and 12 bases lay between the germline ends. This CDR3 region has 16 residues. Germline CDR1 and CDR2: MDHEN and SYDVKM. The specimen sequenced was peripheral blood. This TCR was recovered from a woman in her fifties or sixties who had recovered from COVID-19. The V and J genes are TRBV28 and TRBJ1-4; TRBD1 might be the D (6 bases). CDR3 region: CASSWTAPSTNEKLFF. The DNA for the CDR3 is TGTGCCAGCAGTTGGACAGCCCCATCAACTAATGAAAAACTGTTTTTT.